This T cell receptor beta chain was found in a study of blood T cell repertoires in COVID-19. Overall study: From T cells, B-cell-depleted T cells, or PBMCs came the material, which was cDNA or gDNA.

The assay was immunoSEQ multiplex PCR, and TCRdb's table has in-frame clones only and misses some. The table lists over 85,000 clones, about four fifths of them singletons. The V segment lost 4 bases and the J segment 4 bases; nucleotides outside the gene matches: 10. CDR3 length: 15 residues. CDR1 and CDR2 from the germline V gene are SGHKS and YYEKEE (reference sequence). The sequenced material came from peripheral blood. The receptor comes from a human donor in a cohort sampled during active COVID-19. The chain recombines TRBV5-5 with TRBJ1-2; 7 bases line up with TRBD1. The chain's CDR3 is CASSVWRGRLYGYTF. DNA of the CDR3: TGTGCCAGCAGCGTTTGGAGGGGGCGGCTCTATGGCTACACCTTC.